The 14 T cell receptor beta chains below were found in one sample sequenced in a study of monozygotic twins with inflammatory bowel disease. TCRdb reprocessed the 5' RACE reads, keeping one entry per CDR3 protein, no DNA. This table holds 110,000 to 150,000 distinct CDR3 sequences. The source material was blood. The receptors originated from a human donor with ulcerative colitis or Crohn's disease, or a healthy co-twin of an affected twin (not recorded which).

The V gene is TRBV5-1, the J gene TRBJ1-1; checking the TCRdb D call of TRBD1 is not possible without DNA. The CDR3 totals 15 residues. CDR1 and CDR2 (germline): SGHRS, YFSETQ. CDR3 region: CASSLLPGGNTEAFF.

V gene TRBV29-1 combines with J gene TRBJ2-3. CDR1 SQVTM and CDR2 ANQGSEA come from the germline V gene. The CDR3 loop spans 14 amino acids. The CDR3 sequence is CSAERGVSTDTQYF.

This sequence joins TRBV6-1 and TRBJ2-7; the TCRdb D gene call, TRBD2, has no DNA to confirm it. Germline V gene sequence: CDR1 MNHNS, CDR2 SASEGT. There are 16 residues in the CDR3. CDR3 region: CASTKSGGRGFYEQYF.

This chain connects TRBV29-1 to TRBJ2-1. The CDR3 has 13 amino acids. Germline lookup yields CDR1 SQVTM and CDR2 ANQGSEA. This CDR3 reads CSVGGGPYNEQFF.

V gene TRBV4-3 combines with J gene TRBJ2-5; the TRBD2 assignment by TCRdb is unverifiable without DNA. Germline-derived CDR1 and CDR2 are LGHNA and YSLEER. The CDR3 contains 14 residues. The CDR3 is CASSRGGPQETQYF.

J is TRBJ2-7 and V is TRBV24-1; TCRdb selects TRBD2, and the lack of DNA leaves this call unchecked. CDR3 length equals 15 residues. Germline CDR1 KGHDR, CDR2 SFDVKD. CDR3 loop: CATSAGTSGSYEQYF.

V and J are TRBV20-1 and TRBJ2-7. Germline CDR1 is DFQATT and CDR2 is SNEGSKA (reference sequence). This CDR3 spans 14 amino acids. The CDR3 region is CSARGLDRSYEQYF.

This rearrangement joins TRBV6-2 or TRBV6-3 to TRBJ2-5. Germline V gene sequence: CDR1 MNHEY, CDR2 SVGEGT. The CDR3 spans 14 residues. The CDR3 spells CASSHNTFQETQYF.

This CDR3 reads CASSTYAEAFF. The chain couples TRBV6-6 to TRBJ1-1. Germline-derived CDR1 and CDR2 are MNHNY and SVGAGI (reference sequence). This CDR3 spans 11 amino acids.

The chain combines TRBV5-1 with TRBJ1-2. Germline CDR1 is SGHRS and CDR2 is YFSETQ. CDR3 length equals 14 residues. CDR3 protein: CASSLDGINYGYTF.

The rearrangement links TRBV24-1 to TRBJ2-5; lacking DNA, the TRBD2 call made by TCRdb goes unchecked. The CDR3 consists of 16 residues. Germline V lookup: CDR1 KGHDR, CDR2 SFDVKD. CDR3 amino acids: CATSDTTSGGGETQYF.

This CDR3 is CASRPRTGQETQYF. The chain carries TRBV28 and TRBJ2-5; TCRdb returns TRBD1, unconfirmable since there is no DNA. Germline assignment: CDR1 MDHEN and CDR2 SYDVKM. The CDR3 is 14 amino acids. The whole variable domain, filled in from reference TRBV28 and TRBJ2-5, reads DVKVTQSSRYLVKRTGEKVFLECVQDMDHENMFWYRQDPGLGLRLIYFSYDVKMKEKGDIPEGYSVSREKKERFSLILESASTNQTSMYLCASRPRTGQETQYFGPGTRLLVL.

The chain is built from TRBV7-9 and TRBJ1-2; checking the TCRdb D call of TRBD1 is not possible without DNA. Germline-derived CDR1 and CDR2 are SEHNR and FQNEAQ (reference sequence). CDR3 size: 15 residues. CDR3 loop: CASSLNEQGIYGYTF.

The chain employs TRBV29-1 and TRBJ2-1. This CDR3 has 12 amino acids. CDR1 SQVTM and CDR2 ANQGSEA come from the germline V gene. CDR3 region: CSVADSYNEQFF.